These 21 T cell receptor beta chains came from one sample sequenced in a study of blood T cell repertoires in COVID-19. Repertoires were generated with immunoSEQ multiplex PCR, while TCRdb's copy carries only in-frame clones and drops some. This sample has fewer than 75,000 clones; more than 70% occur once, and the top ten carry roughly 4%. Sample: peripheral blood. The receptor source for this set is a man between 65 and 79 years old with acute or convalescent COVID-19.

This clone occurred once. The DNA for the CDR3 is TGTGCCAGCAGCTTGGGTGGACAAGGAGCTCTAACAACTAATGAAAAACTGTTTTTT. Protein product: CASSLGGQGALTTNEKLFF. The V and J genes are TRBV5-4 and TRBJ1-4; D is possibly TRBD1 (5 bases). Germline V lookup: CDR1 SGHNT, CDR2 YYREEE (reference sequence). This CDR3 region has 19 residues. V gave up 0 bases and J gave up 0 bases, with 18 bases separating them.

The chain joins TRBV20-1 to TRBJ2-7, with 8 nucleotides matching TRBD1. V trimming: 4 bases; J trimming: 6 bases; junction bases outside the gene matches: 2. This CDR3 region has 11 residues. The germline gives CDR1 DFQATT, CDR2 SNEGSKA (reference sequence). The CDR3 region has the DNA TGCAGTGCTACAGGGGGCGCCGAGCAGTACTTC. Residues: CSATGGAEQYF.

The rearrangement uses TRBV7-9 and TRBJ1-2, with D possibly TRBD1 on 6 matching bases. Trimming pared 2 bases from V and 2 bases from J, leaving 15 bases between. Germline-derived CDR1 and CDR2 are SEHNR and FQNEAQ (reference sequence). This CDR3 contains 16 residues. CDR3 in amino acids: CASSLLQPQGNYGYTF. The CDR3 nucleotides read TGTGCCAGCAGCTTACTCCAGCCCCAGGGGAACTATGGCTACACCTTC.

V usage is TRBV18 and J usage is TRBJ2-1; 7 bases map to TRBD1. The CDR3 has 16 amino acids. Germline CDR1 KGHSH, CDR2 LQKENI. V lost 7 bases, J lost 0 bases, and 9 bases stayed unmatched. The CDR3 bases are TGTGCCAGCTTCCCAGGGGGAACGGGCTCCTACAATGAGCAGTTCTTC. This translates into CASFPGGTGSYNEQFF.

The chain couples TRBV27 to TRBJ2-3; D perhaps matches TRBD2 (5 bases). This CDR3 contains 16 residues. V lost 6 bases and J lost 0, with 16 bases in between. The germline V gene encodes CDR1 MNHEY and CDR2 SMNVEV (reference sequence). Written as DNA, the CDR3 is TGTGCCAGCAGCCCCCCCACGGGATCTAGCACAGATACGCAGTATTTT. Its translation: CASSPPTGSSTDTQYF.

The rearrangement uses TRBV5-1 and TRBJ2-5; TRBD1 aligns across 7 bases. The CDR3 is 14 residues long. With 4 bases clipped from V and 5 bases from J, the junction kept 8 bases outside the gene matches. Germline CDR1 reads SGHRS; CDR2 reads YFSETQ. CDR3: CASSLRVQGETQYF. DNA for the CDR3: TGCGCCAGCAGCCTTCGTGTACAGGGGGAGACCCAGTACTTC.

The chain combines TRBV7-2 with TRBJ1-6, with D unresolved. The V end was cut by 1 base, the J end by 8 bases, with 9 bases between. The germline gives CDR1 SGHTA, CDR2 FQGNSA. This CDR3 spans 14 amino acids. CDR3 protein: CASSLGGYDSPLHF. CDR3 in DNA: TGTGCCAGCAGCTTAGGAGGGTACGATTCACCCCTCCACTTT.

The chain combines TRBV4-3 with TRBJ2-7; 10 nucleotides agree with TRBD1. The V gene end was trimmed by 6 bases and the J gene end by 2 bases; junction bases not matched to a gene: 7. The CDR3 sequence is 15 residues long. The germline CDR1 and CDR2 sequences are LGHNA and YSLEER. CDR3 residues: CASSTTGTGAYEQYF. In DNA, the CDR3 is TGCGCCAGCAGTACTACCGGGACAGGGGCCTACGAGCAGTACTTC.

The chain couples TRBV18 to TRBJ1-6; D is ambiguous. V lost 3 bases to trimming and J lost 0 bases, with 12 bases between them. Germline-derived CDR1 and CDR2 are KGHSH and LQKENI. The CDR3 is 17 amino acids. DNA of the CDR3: TGTGCCAGCTCACCTAATAGCGGAGACTCCTATAATTCACCCCTCCACTTT. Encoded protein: CASSPNSGDSYNSPLHF.

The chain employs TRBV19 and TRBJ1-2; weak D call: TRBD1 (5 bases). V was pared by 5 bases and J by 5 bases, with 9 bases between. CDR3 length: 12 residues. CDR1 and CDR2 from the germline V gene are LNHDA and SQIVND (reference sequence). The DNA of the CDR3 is TGTGCCAGTAGTTGGGGGACTTATGGCTACACCTTC. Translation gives CASSWGTYGYTF.

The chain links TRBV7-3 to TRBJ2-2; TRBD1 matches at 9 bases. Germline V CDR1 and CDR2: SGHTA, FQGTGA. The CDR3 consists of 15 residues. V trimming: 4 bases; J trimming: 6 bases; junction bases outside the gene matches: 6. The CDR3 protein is CASSSHRDRAGELFF. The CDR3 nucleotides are TGTGCCAGCAGCTCTCACCGGGACAGGGCCGGGGAGCTGTTTTTT.

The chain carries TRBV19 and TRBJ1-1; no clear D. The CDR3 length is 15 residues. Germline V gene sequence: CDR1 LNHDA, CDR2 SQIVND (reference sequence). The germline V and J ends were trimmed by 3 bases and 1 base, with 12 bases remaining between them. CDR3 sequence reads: CASSIYTWANTEAFF. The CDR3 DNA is TGTGCCAGTAGTATCTACACTTGGGCGAACACTGAAGCTTTCTTT.

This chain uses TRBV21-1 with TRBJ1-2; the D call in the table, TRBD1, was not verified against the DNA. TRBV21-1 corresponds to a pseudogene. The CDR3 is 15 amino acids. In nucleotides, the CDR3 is TGTGCCAGCAGCAATACCGGGACAGGGGACTATGGCTACACCTTC. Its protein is CASSNTGTGDYGYTF.

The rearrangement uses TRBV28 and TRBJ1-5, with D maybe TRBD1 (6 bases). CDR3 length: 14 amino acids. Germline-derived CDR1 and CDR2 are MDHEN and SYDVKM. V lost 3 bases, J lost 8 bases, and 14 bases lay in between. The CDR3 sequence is CASSLGTGLKPQHF. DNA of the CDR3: TGTGCCAGCAGTTTGGGAACAGGGTTAAAGCCCCAGCATTTT.

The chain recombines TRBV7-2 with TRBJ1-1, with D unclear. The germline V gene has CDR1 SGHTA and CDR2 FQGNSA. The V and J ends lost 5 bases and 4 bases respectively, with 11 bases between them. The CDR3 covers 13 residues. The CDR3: CASSVGGITEAFF. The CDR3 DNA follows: TGTGCCAGCAGCGTGGGAGGGATCACTGAAGCTTTCTTT.

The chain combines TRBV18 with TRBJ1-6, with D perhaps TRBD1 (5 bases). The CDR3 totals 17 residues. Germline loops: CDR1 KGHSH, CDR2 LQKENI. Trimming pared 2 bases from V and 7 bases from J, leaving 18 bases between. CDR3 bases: TGTGCCAGCTCACCAGGAGGGTATTTGGGGGGAAATTCACCCCTCCACTTT. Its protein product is CASSPGGYLGGNSPLHF.

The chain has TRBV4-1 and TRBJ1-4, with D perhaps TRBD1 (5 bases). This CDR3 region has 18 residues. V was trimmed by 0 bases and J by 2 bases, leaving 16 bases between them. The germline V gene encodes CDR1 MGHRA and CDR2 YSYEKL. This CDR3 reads CASSQDPSGGGTNEKLFF. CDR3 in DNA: TGCGCCAGCAGCCAAGATCCCTCGGGGGGTGGGACTAATGAAAAACTGTTTTTT.

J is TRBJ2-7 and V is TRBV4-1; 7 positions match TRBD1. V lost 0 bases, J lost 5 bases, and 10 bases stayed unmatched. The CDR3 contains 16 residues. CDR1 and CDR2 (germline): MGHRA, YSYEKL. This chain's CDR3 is CASSQDRRQGQHEQYF. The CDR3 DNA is TGCGCCAGCAGCCAAGATCGGAGACAGGGTCAGCACGAGCAGTACTTC.

The CDR3 region is CASSQVQGAQPQHF. For the CDR3, the DNA is TGTGCCAGCAGCCAAGTACAGGGTGCTCAGCCCCAGCATTTT. This chain joins TRBV3-1 (or the pseudogene TRBV3-2) and TRBJ1-5, with TRBD1 as a possible D gene (6 bases). CDR1 is LGHDT and CDR2 is YNNKEL in the germline V gene (reference sequence). V was clipped by 1 base and J by 6 bases, with 10 bases between them. The CDR3 sequence is 14 residues long.

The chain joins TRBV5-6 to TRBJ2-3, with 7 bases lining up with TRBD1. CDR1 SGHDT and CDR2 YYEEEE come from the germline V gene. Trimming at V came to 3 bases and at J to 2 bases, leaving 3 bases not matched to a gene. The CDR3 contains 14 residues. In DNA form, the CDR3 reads TGTGCCAGCAGCTGGGGACAGCTCACAGATACGCAGTATTTT. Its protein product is CASSWGQLTDTQYF.

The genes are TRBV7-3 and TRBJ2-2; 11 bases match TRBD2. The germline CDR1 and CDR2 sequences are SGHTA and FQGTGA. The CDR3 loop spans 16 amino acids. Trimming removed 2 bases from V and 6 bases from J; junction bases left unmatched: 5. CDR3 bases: TGTGCCAGCAGCTTACAGCTAGCGGGGGGTCCCGGGGAGCTGTTTTTT. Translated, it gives CASSLQLAGGPGELFF.